This T cell receptor (beta chain) was profiled in a study of blood T cell repertoires in COVID-19. About the study: Samples representing acute and convalescent COVID-19 were sourced from the United States, Italy and Spain. T cells, B-cell-depleted T cells, or PBMCs supplied cDNA or gDNA.

Sequenced by immunoSEQ multiplex PCR; TCRdb stores in-frame clones only, minus some. In the table there are a few hundred thousand clones, around 90% of which are singletons. Individuals drawn from 20 to 30 US areas were roughly 18 to 89 years old. Specimen: PBMCs or T cells enriched from blood (not recorded which). This clonotype was sampled from a woman between 18 and 29 years old with acute COVID-19.

CDR3 residues: CASSLLHFGYEQYF. In DNA form, the CDR3 reads TGTGCCAGCAGCCTCCTGCACTTCGGGTACGAGCAGTACTTC. V and J are TRBV11-3 and TRBJ2-7; no clear D. V gave up 5 bases and J gave up 4 bases, with 15 bases separating them. The CDR3 has 14 residues. CDR1 SGHNT and CDR2 YENEEA come from the germline V gene.